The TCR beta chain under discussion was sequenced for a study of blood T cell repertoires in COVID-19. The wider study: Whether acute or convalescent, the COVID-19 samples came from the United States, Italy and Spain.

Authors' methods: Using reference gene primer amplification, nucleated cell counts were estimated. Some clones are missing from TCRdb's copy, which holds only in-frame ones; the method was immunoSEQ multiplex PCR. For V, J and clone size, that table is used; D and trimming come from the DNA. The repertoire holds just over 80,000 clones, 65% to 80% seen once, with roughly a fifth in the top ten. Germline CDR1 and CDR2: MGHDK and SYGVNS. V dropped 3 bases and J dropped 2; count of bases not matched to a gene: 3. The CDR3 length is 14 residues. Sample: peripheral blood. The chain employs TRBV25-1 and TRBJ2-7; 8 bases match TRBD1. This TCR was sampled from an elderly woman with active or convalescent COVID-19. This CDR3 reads CASSDTTGAYEQYF. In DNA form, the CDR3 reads TGTGCCAGCAGTGACACGACAGGGGCCTACGAGCAGTACTTC.